Each of the 6 T cell receptor beta chains below was sequenced from the same sample in a study of cytomegalovirus exposure and HLA in healthy donors (TCRdb year 2017). The protocol used for the library was the immunoSEQ multiplex PCR assay. The multiplex PCR relied on a mix of 60 forward primers for TCR Vbeta segments and 13 reverse primers for TCR Jbeta segments. TCRdb provides this immuneACCESS table in a form limited to in-frame rearrangements. Some clones are lacking; in checked studies, under half of them reflect an unresolved V gene, and why the rest are absent is not known. The table for this sample lists about 160,000 clones; around 88% of them were counted only once. The ten largest clones capture approximately 0.85% of the sample. Sequences were obtained from PBMCs. These receptors were taken from a woman aged 25 to 39 in good health and CMV-seronegative.

In its sample, this clone was seen a few times. The chain has TRBV27 and TRBJ2-5; tentatively, D is TRBD1 (5 bases). The CDR3 contains 16 residues. Germline values: CDR1 MNHEY, CDR2 SMNVEV (reference sequence). With 6 bases removed from V and 9 bases from J, the gap between germline ends came to 26 bases. The CDR3 DNA sequence: TGTGCCAGCAGCTTAGGGTTCTCAACAGGTTCCAGGGCCCAGTACTTC. This codes for CASSLGFSTGSRAQYF.

The chain employs TRBV11-1 and TRBJ1-2, with TRBD1 as a possible D gene (5 bases). The length of the CDR3 is 15 residues. V shed 2 bases and J shed 0 bases, with 10 bases lying between them. Germline V gene sequence: CDR1 SGHAT, CDR2 FQDESV (reference sequence). In DNA, the CDR3 is TGTGCCAGCAGCTTAATGCGGGGGGCTAACTATGGCTACACCTTC. It codes for CASSLMRGANYGYTF.

The rearrangement joins TRBV5-4 to TRBJ2-1, with 14 bases that match TRBD2. Germline values: CDR1 SGHNT, CDR2 YYREEE (reference sequence). This CDR3 region has 18 residues. V dropped 4 bases and J dropped 2; count of bases not matched to a gene: 8. CDR3 DNA: TGTGCCAGCAGCCCGGGACTAGCGGGGGAGGGGGCCTACAATGAGCAGTTCTTC. This sequence encodes CASSPGLAGEGAYNEQFF.

The gene calls are TRBV5-1 and TRBJ1-2; 7 nucleotides line up with TRBD1. The germline V gene encodes CDR1 SGHRS and CDR2 YFSETQ. Germline trimming cut 1 base from V and 5 bases from J; bases unmatched to any gene: 5. This CDR3 spans 14 amino acids. The CDR3 here is CASSLSGQEYGYTF. CDR3 bases: TGCGCCAGCAGCTTGAGCGGACAGGAGTATGGCTACACCTTC.

The chain is built from TRBV10-3 and TRBJ2-1, with 9 bases aligning to TRBD2. This CDR3 spans 16 amino acids. V was clipped by 4 bases and J by 6 bases; unmatched bases: 10. From germline, CDR1 is ENHRY and CDR2 SYGVKD. This CDR3 is CAISVGSSGTGNEQFF. The CDR3 bases are TGTGCCATCAGTGTGGGCTCTAGCGGGACCGGCAATGAGCAGTTCTTC.

This chain links TRBV5-1 with TRBJ2-7; 14 nucleotides agree with TRBD2. The ends lost 3 bases at V and 3 bases at J; junction bases unmatched: 5. From germline, CDR1 is SGHRS and CDR2 YFSETQ. The CDR3 spans 16 residues. The CDR3 loop reads CASSSGTSGRNYEQYF. The DNA of the CDR3 is TGCGCCAGCAGCTCGGGGACTAGCGGGAGAAACTACGAGCAGTACTTC. Full variable domain (outside the CDR3, taken from reference TRBV5-1 and TRBJ2-7): KAGVTQTPRYLIKTRGQQVTLSCSPISGHRSVSWYQQTPGQGLQFLFEYFSETQRNKGNFPGRFSGRQFSNSRSEMNVSTLELGDSALYLCASSSGTSGRNYEQYFGPGTRLTVT.